Detailed here is one TCR beta chain. This entry comes from a study of cytomegalovirus exposure and HLA in healthy donors. Trimming removed 4 bases from V and 0 bases from J, with 11 bases in between. This CDR3 is built from 15 residues. Looked up from germline, CDR1 is SGDLS and CDR2 is YYNGEE. Assay: immunoSEQ multiplex PCR; the TCRdb copy retains only in-frame clones and omits some. The sample gives 150,000 to 180,000 clones, approximately 86% of which show up once; around 2.1% is in the top ten. This chain links TRBV9 with TRBJ1-3; D possibly corresponds to TRBD1 (5 bases). The origin of this receptor is a human donor in good health. The material sequenced was PBMCs. The CDR3 protein is CASSRGDHSGNTIYF. In DNA, the CDR3 is TGTGCCAGCAGCCGGGGGGATCACTCTGGAAACACCATATATTTT.